This T cell receptor beta chain appears in the sequencing data of a study of cytomegalovirus exposure and HLA in healthy donors. The CDR3 runs 17 residues. The junction had 10 bases not matched to a gene; V was cut back by 4 bases and J by 0 bases. The germline gives CDR1 SGDLS, CDR2 YYNGEE. 13 Jbeta primers and 60 Vbeta primers were used for the PCR. Produced via immunoSEQ multiplex PCR; TCRdb's table is partial and in-frame only. The sample gives about 180,000 clones, about four fifths of which show up once; roughly 1.4% is in the top ten. The rearrangement uses TRBV9 and TRBJ1-1; 9 nucleotides agree with TRBD1. Sample: PBMCs. The sequence was collected from a man aged 40-49 years in good health and CMV-seronegative. The CDR3 nucleotides read TGTGCCAGCAGCCCCCGGGGACAGGGCGTCATGAACACTGAAGCTTTCTTT. Its translation: CASSPRGQGVMNTEAFF.